This entry is about one T cell receptor (beta chain). No antigen is known for it. Method: immunoSEQ multiplex PCR; TCRdb's copy keeps in-frame clones and lacks some. Of about 460,000 clones in the sample, approximately 71% were seen once. The record originates from a study of shared clonotypes between healthy human individuals. Findings of the study overall: Clonotype sharing among donors, it was expected, would be affected by sequencing depth.

The CDR3 extends over 11 amino acids. CDR1 and CDR2 from the germline V gene are MNHEY and SVGAGI. Trimming left V 5 bases short and J 11 bases short, with 9 bases between. This sequence was found in a woman aged 40 to 49 in good health. Some clones in this sample may be carry-over from other donors' samples. The sequencing input was PBMCs. V is TRBV6-5 and J is TRBJ1-4; unclear D gene. DNA for the CDR3: TGTGCCAGCAGTGAATCGGTGAAACTGTTTTTT. As protein: CASSESVKLFF.